The rows below give T cell receptor beta chains drawn from one sample of a study of T cells in Graves' hyperthyroidism and ophthalmopathy. TCRdb reprocessed the multiplex PCR reads with MiXCR, giving one entry per CDR3 protein. The sample has more than 600,000 distinct CDR3 sequences, around 15% seen once; the top ten hold around 8%. Material for sequencing was blood. All receptors come from a man between 18 and 29 years old with Graves' hyperthyroidism. Each CDR3 is given with its conserved first and last residue. The order of the fields is V gene, D gene, J gene, clone size, CDR3 protein, CDR3 DNA. D genes are given only for firm matches. The size entry is marked missing in some rows and otherwise reads once, few, many or a size class.

V: TRBV12-3/TRBV12-4
D: TRBD2
J: TRBJ2-7
size: many
CDR3: CASSTPSLALEQYF
DNA: TGTGCCAGCAGCACCCCCTCACTAGCGCTCGAGCAGTACTTC

V: TRBV7-2
D: NA
J: TRBJ1-5
size: many
CDR3: CASSYSGDQPQHF
DNA: TGTGCCAGCAGCTACTCGGGCGATCAGCCCCAGCATTTT

V: TRBV4-2
D: TRBD2
J: TRBJ2-3
size: many
CDR3: CASSQFGTSGSDTQYF
DNA: TGTGCCAGCAGCCAATTCGGGACTAGTGGTTCAGATACGCAGTATTTT

V: TRBV6-5
D: NA
J: TRBJ2-3
size: NA
CDR3: CASSYSRVHSEGGTDTQYF
DNA: TGTGCCAGCAGTTACTCGAGAGTGCACTCCGAGGGTGGCACAGATACGCAGTATTTT

V: TRBV6-2/TRBV6-3
D: NA
J: TRBJ1-1
size: NA
CDR3: CASTRTGMNTEAFF
DNA: TGTGCCAGCACCCGGACGGGTATGAACACTGAAGCTTTCTTT

V: TRBV29-1
D: TRBD1
J: TRBJ2-3
size: many
CDR3: CSVGQGAADTQYF
DNA: TGCAGCGTGGGACAGGGGGCAGCGGATACGCAGTATTTT

V: TRBV7-2
D: TRBD2
J: TRBJ2-5
size: NA
CDR3: CASSSSPPGLADQETQYF
DNA: TGTGCCAGCAGCTCCTCCCCCCCGGGACTAGCGGACCAAGAGACCCAGTACTTC

V: TRBV12-3/TRBV12-4
D: NA
J: TRBJ1-1
size: NA
CDR3: CATSFEWANTEAFF
DNA: TGTGCCACCAGCTTCGAGTGGGCGAACACTGAAGCTTTCTTT

V: TRBV13
D: TRBD2
J: TRBJ2-1
size: many
CDR3: CASSLGAGGIYNEQFF
DNA: TGTGCCAGCAGCTTAGGGGCGGGAGGGATCTACAATGAGCAGTTCTTC

V: TRBV28
D: NA
J: TRBJ2-7
size: NA
CDR3: CASNQVVFSYEQYF
DNA: TGTGCCAGCAACCAGGTGGTCTTCTCCTACGAGCAGTACTTC

V: TRBV5-1
D: NA
J: TRBJ2-7
size: many
CDR3: CASSLEARSGEQYF
DNA: TGCGCCAGCAGCTTGGAGGCCAGGTCGGGCGAGCAGTACTTC

V: TRBV7-9
D: NA
J: TRBJ1-1
size: many
CDR3: CASSLVGWTEAFF
DNA: TGTGCCAGCAGCTTAGTGGGGTGGACTGAAGCTTTCTTT